This passage covers 26 T cell receptor beta chains from one sample sequenced in a study of T-cell memory formation after mild COVID-19. TCRdb called the 5' RACE reads again in MiXCR, with one record for every CDR3 protein. The sample lists fewer than 500,000 distinct CDR3 sequences, approximately 25% occurring once. The sequenced material came from PBMCs or a T cell subset sorted from them (not recorded which). The source is an adult woman who had mild COVID-19 (a few samples of this study predate the infection). Cell type and time point are not known.

This clonotype was seen a few times. The V call is TRBV7-9, the J call TRBJ1-1; 9 bases agree with TRBD1. The CDR3 consists of 14 residues. Germline CDR1 and CDR2: SEHNR and FQNEAQ (reference sequence). The J segment lost 4 bases and the V segment lost 1 base, leaving 1 base of the junction unmatched. The CDR3 nucleotides are TGTGCCAGCAGCTTAGACAGGGGGCTCACTGAAGCTTTCTTT. This gives the protein CASSLDRGLTEAFF. Full variable domain (rest looked up from reference TRBV7-9 and TRBJ1-1): DTGVSQNPRHKITKRGQNVTFRCDPISEHNRLYWYRQTLGQGPEFLTYFQNEAQLEKSRLLSDRFSAERPKGSFSTLEIQRTEQGDSAMYLCASSLDRGLTEAFFGQGTRLTVV.

V and J are TRBV12-3 or TRBV12-4 and TRBJ2-7; a weak D match, TRBD1 (7 bases). This CDR3 has 13 residues. V lost 5 bases, J lost 6 bases, and 14 bases lay in between. CDR3 residues: CASSTAGGSEQYF. The CDR3 DNA reads as TGTGCCAGCAGTACCGCAGGGGGGTCCGAGCAGTACTTC.

The rearrangement links TRBV15 to TRBJ1-1; D remains ambiguous. V was shortened by 1 base and J by 5 bases, with 11 bases between the two germline ends. This CDR3 region has 14 residues. Per germline, CDR1 LNHNV and CDR2 YYDKDF (reference sequence). This chain's CDR3 is CATSRATGRTEAFF. Written as DNA, the CDR3 is TGTGCCACCAGCAGAGCTACGGGGAGGACTGAAGCTTTCTTT.

This chain uses TRBV20-1 with TRBJ1-3; maybe TRBD1 (5 bases). Trimming stripped 5 bases from V and 0 bases from J, with 8 bases between. This CDR3 spans 13 amino acids. Germline V gene data show CDR1 as DFQATT and CDR2 as SNEGSKA (reference sequence). As DNA, the CDR3 is TGCAGTGCTTCCAGGGACTCTGGAAACACCATATATTTT. Its protein is CSASRDSGNTIYF.

This clonotype showed up many times. V gene TRBV12-3 or TRBV12-4 combines with J gene TRBJ2-7; 15 nucleotides line up with TRBD2. The CDR3 has 14 residues. V was clipped by 5 bases and J by 4 bases; unmatched bases: 0. The CDR3 here is CASSGTSGRYEQYF. For the CDR3, the DNA is TGTGCCAGCAGTGGGACTAGCGGGAGGTACGAGCAGTACTTC.

The chain is built from TRBV24-1 and TRBJ2-1; no definite D call. Germline CDR1 reads KGHDR; CDR2 reads SFDVKD. V lost 2 bases and J lost 0, with 13 bases in between. The CDR3 covers 17 residues. The CDR3 nucleotides read TGTGCCACCAGTGATTCCCCAGATCCGAGCTCCTACAATGAGCAGTTCTTC. The encoded protein is CATSDSPDPSSYNEQFF.

CDR3 residues: CATSDSRGPLKIWDTGELFF. CDR3 sequence (DNA): TGTGCCACCAGTGACTCCAGGGGACCCTTGAAAATCTGGGACACCGGGGAGCTGTTTTTT. The V gene is TRBV24-1, the J gene TRBJ2-2; TRBD1 might be the D (6 bases). The CDR3 has 20 amino acids. Per the germline V gene, CDR1 is KGHDR and CDR2 is SFDVKD. V was trimmed by 4 bases and J by 3 bases, leaving 26 bases between them.

V usage is TRBV19 and J usage is TRBJ2-3; D ambiguous. This CDR3 has 15 amino acids. The germline V gene has CDR1 LNHDA and CDR2 SQIVND (reference sequence). V lost 5 bases and J lost 2, with 14 bases in between. Here the CDR3 reads CASSPDPAATDTQYF. The CDR3, as DNA: TGTGCCAGTAGTCCCGACCCGGCCGCCACAGATACGCAGTATTTT.

This clonotype was seen a handful of times. Here the CDR3 reads CASSQDGRAAYEQYF. The CDR3 bases are TGCGCCAGCAGCCAAGATGGGCGGGCCGCCTACGAGCAGTACTTC. The chain links TRBV4-1 to TRBJ2-7; D may be TRBD2 (5 bases). Germline CDR1 MGHRA, CDR2 YSYEKL. V was shortened by 0 bases and J by 2 bases, with 11 bases between the two germline ends. This CDR3 is built from 15 residues.

This clonotype was seen a few times. The V call is TRBV20-1, the J call TRBJ1-4, with 8 bases identical to TRBD1. The germline gives CDR1 DFQATT, CDR2 SNEGSKA (reference sequence). This CDR3 is 15 amino acids long. Trimming took 0 bases from V and 10 from J; bases not matched to a gene: 10. CDR3 nucleotides: TGCAGTGCTAGAGATAGACAGGGGAATGGTTTAAAACTGTTTTTT. Protein: CSARDRQGNGLKLFF.

The gene calls are TRBV7-8 and TRBJ2-2; D ambiguous. The V gene's germline CDR1 is SGHVS and CDR2 FQNEAQ. V was trimmed by 1 base and J by 0 bases, leaving 12 bases between them. The CDR3 spans 17 residues. The CDR3 spells CASSLEVHSSNTGELFF. The CDR3 DNA sequence: TGTGCCAGCAGCTTAGAGGTGCACAGCTCGAACACCGGGGAGCTGTTTTTT.

A note on this clonotype: At one end the junction does not follow the germline gene, possibly because of a read error. This chain connects TRBV20-1 to TRBJ1-6; D remains unclear. The CDR3 runs 13 residues. Germline V gene data show CDR1 as DFQATT and CDR2 as SNEGSKA (reference sequence). For the CDR3, the DNA is TGCAGTGGTAGAGAGGGTGTCGGATCACCCCTCCACTTT. Translated: CSGREGVGSPLHF.

This rearrangement joins TRBV19 to TRBJ2-1, with 10 nucleotides matching TRBD2. The V gene end was trimmed by 5 bases and the J gene end by 7 bases; junction bases not matched to a gene: 8. This CDR3 is 15 amino acids long. Per the germline V gene, CDR1 is LNHDA and CDR2 is SQIVND (reference sequence). This CDR3 is CASSALAGANNEQFF. In nucleotides, the CDR3 is TGTGCCAGTAGTGCGCTAGCGGGAGCGAATAATGAGCAGTTCTTC.

The chain links TRBV7-6 to TRBJ1-4, with D possibly matching TRBD1 (6 bases). Germline CDR1 and CDR2: SGHVS and FNYEAQ. This CDR3 comprises 15 residues. V was cut by 2 bases and J by 7 bases, with 14 bases left in between. The DNA for the CDR3 is TGTGCCAGCAGCTTACACCCGGGGGCAGGTGAAAAACTGTTTTTT. Amino acid sequence: CASSLHPGAGEKLFF. The variable domain in full, with the rest retrieved from reference TRBV7-6 and TRBJ1-4, is GAGVSQSPRYKVTKRGQDVALRCDPISGHVSLYWYRQALGQGPEFLTYFNYEAQQDKSGLPNDRFSAERPEGSISTLTIQRTEQRDSAMYRCASSLHPGAGEKLFFGSGTQLSVL.

This clonotype was counted ten times or more. In DNA form, the CDR3 reads TGCGCCAGCATGGACGGAGCGGCCTCCTACGAGCAGTACTTC. As protein: CASMDGAASYEQYF. V usage is TRBV5-1 and J usage is TRBJ2-7, with D perhaps matching TRBD2 (5 bases). V was pared by 6 bases and J by 0 bases, with 13 bases between. Germline V gene sequence: CDR1 SGHRS, CDR2 YFSETQ. This CDR3 region has 14 residues.

This clonotype was detected many times. The gene calls are TRBV7-2 and TRBJ2-1; no reliable D call. The CDR3 is made up of 12 amino acids. Looked up from germline, CDR1 is SGHTA and CDR2 is FQGNSA. Trimming shortened V by 5 bases and J by 3 bases, and 5 bases separated the two germline ends. This CDR3 reads CASSPFYNEQFF. The CDR3 nucleotides read TGTGCCAGCAGCCCCTTCTACAATGAGCAGTTCTTC.

This clonotype was recorded a few times. The chain's CDR3 is CSVAQGAEAFF. As DNA, the CDR3 is TGCAGCGTTGCACAGGGGGCTGAAGCTTTCTTT. The rearrangement joins TRBV29-1 to TRBJ1-1; 8 nucleotides line up with TRBD1. This CDR3 is built from 11 residues. V was pared by 4 bases and J by 6 bases, with 1 base of the junction left unmatched. Germline CDR1 is SQVTM and CDR2 is ANQGSEA.

The chain has TRBV13 and TRBJ1-5; tentative D call: TRBD1 (5 bases). Germline CDR1 reads PRHDT; CDR2 reads FYEKMQ (reference sequence). The length of the CDR3 is 16 residues. V lost 0 bases, J lost 1 base, and 10 bases lay in between. CDR3 region: CASSLGRRGSNQPQHF. The DNA of the CDR3 is TGTGCCAGCAGCTTAGGCCGACGGGGGAGCAATCAGCCCCAGCATTTT. Full variable domain (missing parts from reference TRBV13 and TRBJ1-5): AAGVIQSPRHLIKEKRETATLKCYPIPRHDTVYWYQQGPGQDPQFLISFYEKMQSDKGSIPDRFSAQQFSDYHSELNMSSLELGDSALYFCASSLGRRGSNQPQHFGDGTRLSIL.

This CDR3 is CASMDRVYGYTF. DNA of the CDR3: TGTGCCAGTATGGACAGGGTCTATGGCTACACCTTC. The chain carries TRBV19 and TRBJ1-2; 8 bases are a match to TRBD1. CDR1 LNHDA and CDR2 SQIVND come from the germline V gene (reference sequence). CDR3 size: 12 residues. V trimming: 7 bases; J trimming: 4 bases; junction bases outside the gene matches: 2.

This rearrangement joins TRBV10-3 to TRBJ2-7, with D possibly being TRBD1 (6 bases). The CDR3 runs to 12 residues. Germline V gene sequence: CDR1 ENHRY, CDR2 SYGVKD. The V gene lost 7 bases and the J gene lost 4 bases, with 11 bases spanning the gap. The DNA for the CDR3 is TGTGCCATCAAGGTAGGACAGTACGAGCAGTACTTC. Translated: CAIKVGQYEQYF.

There are many counts of this clonotype. The chain combines TRBV12-3 or TRBV12-4 with TRBJ2-1; 10 bases are shared with TRBD1. The J segment lost 4 bases and the V segment lost 7 bases, leaving 4 bases of the junction unmatched. The CDR3 is made up of 14 amino acids. The CDR3: CASIGTGAYNEQFF. The CDR3 nucleotides are TGTGCCAGCATCGGGACAGGGGCGTACAATGAGCAGTTCTTC.

This chain joins TRBV6-5 and TRBJ2-3; D may be TRBD1 (6 bases). Trimming removed 2 bases from V and 0 bases from J, with 12 bases in between. Germline values: CDR1 MNHEY, CDR2 SVGAGI. The CDR3 spans 16 residues. The CDR3 DNA reads as TGTGCCAGCAGTTACGGGGGCGTCTCTAGCACAGATACGCAGTATTTT. It is translated as CASSYGGVSSTDTQYF.

The rearrangement links TRBV5-1 to TRBJ2-7; 9 bases line up with TRBD1. The CDR3 is made up of 17 amino acids. Germline CDR1 is SGHRS and CDR2 is YFSETQ. J was trimmed by 0 bases and V by 0 bases; bases with no gene match: 7. The CDR3 coding sequence is TGCGCCAGCAGCTTGGCCTTACAGGGGGCGAGCTCCTACGAGCAGTACTTC. It specifies CASSLALQGASSYEQYF.

This clonotype was observed a handful of times. The chain uses TRBV2 and TRBJ1-4; D might be TRBD1 (6 bases). The ends were cut back, 1 base at V and 7 bases at J, with 16 bases in the middle. Germline-derived CDR1 and CDR2 are SNHLY and FYNNEI. The CDR3 contains 16 residues. DNA of the CDR3: TGTGCCAGCAGTGAAGACGTTACAGGGTATCGTGAAAAACTGTTTTTT. It encodes CASSEDVTGYREKLFF.

The J gene is TRBJ1-2, the V gene TRBV4-1; D possibly corresponds to TRBD1 (5 bases). CDR3 length: 16 residues. Germline loops: CDR1 MGHRA, CDR2 YSYEKL. Trimming removed 0 bases from V and 7 bases from J, with 18 bases in between. DNA of the CDR3: TGCGCCAGCAGCCAAGATAGGGTAGGAACTGGGACTGGCTACACCTTC. Its protein product is CASSQDRVGTGTGYTF.

This chain uses TRBV9 with TRBJ2-1, with TRBD2 matching 8 bases. V lost 3 bases to trimming and J lost 8 bases; unmatched junction nucleotides: 10. This CDR3 has 15 residues. CDR1 and CDR2 (germline): SGDLS, YYNGEE. The CDR3 spells CASSASGTSIHEQFF. Here the CDR3 DNA reads TGTGCCAGCAGCGCCTCCGGGACTAGTATCCATGAGCAGTTCTTC.